The clone carrying this TCR beta chain was picked up a small number of times. Its antigen is currently unknown. The data derive from a study of high-grade serous ovarian cancer treatment subgroups. Study-level findings and limits: Tumors within one patient showed repertoire similarity of roughly 0.11 to 0.79.

Tumor samples were taken before definitive surgery or chemotherapy. TCRdb's table, derived via immunoSEQ multiplex PCR, lists solely in-frame clones and lacks some. The data contain approximately 10,000 clones, 55% to 75% of them singletons. The CDR3 length is 11 residues. The germline gives CDR1 SGHVS, CDR2 FNYEAQ. Trimming removed 5 bases at V and 3 bases at J, with 3 bases between. This chain joins TRBV7-6 and TRBJ2-3; the D is unclear. The clonotype was recovered from a human donor with high-grade serous ovarian cancer. Sequencing used tumor tissue. The CDR3 protein is CASSVTDTQYF. In DNA form, the CDR3 reads TGTGCCAGCAGCGTGACAGATACGCAGTATTTT. The variable domain in full, with the rest retrieved from reference TRBV7-6 and TRBJ2-3, is GAGVSQSPRYKVTKRGQDVALRCDPISGHVSLYWYRQALGQGPEFLTYFNYEAQQDKSGLPNDRFSAERPEGSISTLTIQRTEQRDSAMYRCASSVTDTQYFGPGTRLTVL.